The T cell receptor (beta chain) described here comes from a study of blood T cells in healthy people across ages. Study-level points and caveats: The fall in TCR beta diversity per million T cells was roughly linear with age.

Isolated per sample were at least 6 million PBMCs. Worth noting for this clonotype: What it recognizes is unknown.

It was with a sample-barcoded 5' primer and a J-beta primer mix that a second PCR of roughly 7 to 11 cycles was run. A single record per CDR3 protein comes from TCRdb applying MiXCR to the 5' RACE reads. The table lists 890,000 or so distinct CDR3 sequences, 60% to 80% of them singletons, with 25% to 35% in the top ten. The sample taken for sequencing was blood. The receptor's source is a man between 25 and 39 years old in good health.

As DNA, the CDR3 is TGTGCCAGCAGCCAGCCCGGGATCACCTATTCACCCCTCCACTTT. Residues: CASSQPGITYSPLHF. The V call is TRBV4-2, the J call TRBJ1-6; D is unresolved. The CDR3 loop spans 15 amino acids. The germline CDR1 and CDR2 sequences are LGHNA and YNFKEQ. Trimming removed 3 bases from V and 8 bases from J, with 14 bases in between.